This T cell receptor beta chain was found in a study of blood T cell repertoires in COVID-19 (TCRdb year 2020). Background on the whole study: The collaborator samples originated in the United States, Italy and Spain and spanned the acute and convalescent phases of COVID-19. The material from the prospective study consisted of cDNA or gDNA derived from T cells, B-cell-depleted T cells, or PBMCs. The dataset comprised deeply sampled blood TCRbeta repertoires from subjects exposed to, actively infected with, or recovered from COVID-19. A freely available public database, intended as a resource for researchers studying the immune response to SARS-CoV-2, is where the repertoires were released. Samples came from the ongoing ImmuneRACE study (first 160 participants) plus 1,254 subjects from 6 global collaborators. The sample metadata nearly always contained a de-identified subject ID, COVID-19 status, age in years and sex. HLA class I and class II types, where available, came from metadata supplied by the sample provider rather than from assay-based typing.

Overall results and qualifications from the work: How much clinical and demographic metadata was included differed by source and by participant, and the metadata was provided uncurated.

TCRbeta CDR3 regions were amplified from genomic DNA by means of the immunoSEQ Assay, a bias-controlled multiplex PCR. The study's own analysis went as follows. Within the assay, amplification of reference gene primers was used to estimate how many nucleated cells each sample contained. To quantify the absolute abundance of each unique TCRbeta CDR3 rearrangement, sequence reads were collapsed and filtered. Productive Simpson clonality was computed per sample as the square root of Simpson's diversity index over productive rearrangements. TCRdb mirrors the immuneACCESS table, restricted to in-frame sequences. Some clones are absent from its copies; in checked studies, under half trace to an unresolved V gene, and the reason for the others is unknown. V, J and clone size are those of that table, while D and trimming were read from the DNA. The sample table records some 71,000 clones; approximately 90% of these occur just once. The top ten clonotypes cover around 5% of the sample.

For this clone: It has no known antigen specificity. Per-base quality was not reported, and no clone a single base away is much larger than it.

Whole blood was collected in K2EDTA tubes by collaborating institutions according to the institutions' own protocols. Collaborator samples were shipped for TCRbeta analysis as frozen whole blood, isolated PBMCs, or DNA extracted from either sample type. From the cysteine up to the phenylalanine, the CDR3 has a length of 13 residues. Just CDR3 DNA is preserved here, 39 bases in frame from base 1. V drops 6 bases and J drops 3 bases, leaving 9 bases in between. CDR1 and CDR2 are drawn from the germline V gene (reference sequence): MNHEY, SMNVEV. The sequenced sample was peripheral blood. This TCR came from a woman between 18 and 30 years old with acute or convalescent COVID-19. The sequence joins TRBV27 to TRBJ1-5; TRBD1 could be the D gene, as 5 bases match. The encoded CDR3 is CASRKTDNQPQHF. Read as DNA, the sequence is TGTGCCAGCAGAAAGACAGACAATCAGCCCCAGCATTTT.